The 11 T cell receptor beta chains below all came from one sample that was sequenced in a study of PD-1 and CTLA-4 blockade in melanoma. Produced via immunoSEQ multiplex PCR; TCRdb's table is partial and in-frame only. The sample includes approximately 17,000 clones, more than 65% seen only once; the top ten take approximately 15%. The sample in question was CD8+ T cells from peripheral blood, obtained before anti-PD-1 treatment. These receptors were obtained from a human donor with melanoma.

This clone was detected only a few times. This chain joins TRBV28 and TRBJ1-5; D remains unclear. The germline V and J ends were trimmed by 7 bases and 0 bases, with 13 bases remaining between them. The CDR3 is 15 amino acids. The germline CDR1 and CDR2 sequences are MDHEN and SYDVKM. In DNA form, the CDR3 reads TGTGCCAGCACCCTTCGGTGGGGTAGCAATCAGCCCCAGCATTTT. This sequence encodes CASTLRWGSNQPQHF.

The rearrangement uses TRBV15 and TRBJ2-7; the D call may be TRBD1 or TRBD2 (5 bases each). V was shortened by 0 bases and J by 6 bases, with 9 bases between the two germline ends. The germline gives CDR1 LNHNV, CDR2 YYDKDF (reference sequence). The length of the CDR3 is 13 residues. Written as DNA, the CDR3 is TGTGCCACCAGCAGAGATGAGGGGTCCGAGCAGTACTTC. This gives the protein CATSRDEGSEQYF. Full variable domain (rest looked up from reference TRBV15 and TRBJ2-7): DAMVIQNPRYQVTQFGKPVTLSCSQTLNHNVMYWYQQKSSQAPKLLFHYYDKDFNNEADTPDNFQSRRPNTSFCFLDIRSPGLGDTAMYLCATSRDEGSEQYFGPGTRLTVT.

This chain uses TRBV12-3 or TRBV12-4 with TRBJ1-1; D not certain. The CDR3 spans 13 residues. V gave up 6 bases and J gave up 0 bases, with 8 bases separating them. CDR3 residues: CASSISLNTEAFF. CDR3 nucleotide sequence: TGTGCCAGCAGCATCTCTCTGAACACTGAAGCTTTCTTT.

The chain uses TRBV7-8 and TRBJ2-1; 9 positions agree with TRBD2. Trimming took 3 bases from V and 5 from J; bases not matched to a gene: 8. Germline assignment: CDR1 SGHVS and CDR2 FQNEAQ. The CDR3 sequence is 16 residues long. CDR3 region: CASSLAASGINNEQFF. As DNA, the CDR3 is TGTGCCAGCAGCTTGGCGGCTAGCGGGATCAACAATGAGCAGTTCTTC.

The chain couples TRBV30 to TRBJ1-4; possible D gene TRBD1, 6 bases. The CDR3 length is 14 residues. Trimming took off 3 bases at V and 8 bases at J, with 16 bases between the two ends. CDR1 GTSNPN and CDR2 SVGIG come from the germline V gene (reference sequence). CDR3 amino acids: CAWSAPGQREKLFF. CDR3 sequence (DNA): TGTGCCTGGAGCGCGCCGGGACAACGGGAAAAACTGTTTTTT.

The chain uses TRBV6-6 and TRBJ1-3; a weak D match, TRBD1 (5 bases). CDR1 and CDR2 from the germline V gene are MNHNY and SVGAGI (reference sequence). This CDR3 comprises 14 residues. The V end lost 6 bases, the J end lost 3 bases, and 12 bases lay between the germline ends. The CDR3 region is CASSRRGGGNTIYF. The DNA for the CDR3 is TGTGCCAGCAGCCGCCGGGGCGGTGGAAACACCATATATTTT.

This sequence joins TRBV15 and TRBJ2-7; 8 nucleotides line up with TRBD2. V lost 0 bases and J lost 5; bases outside the gene matches: 6. The CDR3 loop spans 15 amino acids. In germline, CDR1 is LNHNV, CDR2 YYDKDF (reference sequence). CDR3 in DNA: TGTGCCACCAGCAGAGATGAGATAGCGGGGAACGAGCAGTACTTC. The encoded protein is CATSRDEIAGNEQYF.

The chain employs TRBV18 and TRBJ1-1, with D unclear. The CDR3 has 12 residues. V lost 3 bases to trimming and J lost 4 bases, with 6 bases between them. Per the germline V gene, CDR1 is KGHSH and CDR2 is LQKENI. This CDR3 is CASSPTATEAFF. CDR3 nucleotides: TGTGCCAGCTCACCGACTGCCACTGAAGCTTTCTTT.

V gene TRBV2 combines with J gene TRBJ2-3, with 8 bases fitting TRBD2. CDR3 length: 15 amino acids. Germline CDR1 and CDR2: SNHLY and FYNNEI. V lost 2 bases to trimming and J lost 1 base; unmatched junction nucleotides: 2. CDR3 DNA sequence: TGTGCCAGCAGTGAACTAGCGGGCGGCACAGATACGCAGTATTTT. Encoded protein: CASSELAGGTDTQYF.

V and J are TRBV28 and TRBJ2-1; 11 nucleotides match TRBD2. The J segment lost 4 bases and the V segment lost 5 bases, leaving 4 bases of the junction unmatched. This CDR3 has 15 residues. CDR1 and CDR2 from the germline V gene are MDHEN and SYDVKM. The CDR3 is CASSPGTSGYNEQFF. The CDR3 region has the DNA TGTGCCAGCAGTCCCGGGACTAGCGGTTACAATGAGCAGTTCTTC.

The rearrangement uses TRBV7-9 and TRBJ2-1; a possible D gene is TRBD1 (6 bases). This CDR3 has 15 residues. Looked up from germline, CDR1 is SEHNR and CDR2 is FQNEAQ (reference sequence). V was shortened by 5 bases and J by 3 bases, with 14 bases between the two germline ends. The CDR3 sequence is CASSHPLQGYNEQFF. CDR3 coding DNA: TGTGCCAGCAGCCATCCCCTACAGGGCTACAATGAGCAGTTCTTC. Combining the CDR3 with reference TRBV7-9 and TRBJ2-1 gives the whole variable domain DTGVSQNPRHKITKRGQNVTFRCDPISEHNRLYWYRQTLGQGPEFLTYFQNEAQLEKSRLLSDRFSAERPKGSFSTLEIQRTEQGDSAMYLCASSHPLQGYNEQFFGPGTRLTVL.